This T cell receptor beta chain was identified during a study of vaccination effects on CD4 cells after COVID-19. At the level of the study: BNT162b2 vaccine or mRNA-1273 vaccine was given to participants in two doses.

V lost 11 bases and J lost 8, with 8 bases in between. CDR1 and CDR2 (germline): MGHDK, SYGVNS. This CDR3 has 9 residues. CD4+ T cells specific for antigen were expanded with viral peptide pools by the ViraFEST assay before sequencing. With more than 9 days of culture completed, CD4+ T cells were isolated. About this clone itself: The antigen is unknown.

Overall study findings and caveats: From healthy vaccinees, only 1 of 255 vaccine-induced clones also reacted to common cold coronaviruses.

Clones were read by immunoSEQ multiplex PCR, and TCRdb kept only the in-frame ones, dropping some. The sample yields more than 25,000 clones, about 66% seen once. The chain joins TRBV25-1 to TRBJ2-3, with D tentatively TRBD2 (6 bases). Sample: CD4+ T cells from PBMCs cultured with HCoV-229E spike peptides, taken before COVID-19 vaccination. The receptor was isolated from a human donor who received a COVID-19 vaccine. The CDR3 region is CAPGGTQYF. The CDR3 DNA is TGTGCCCCCGGGGGTACGCAGTATTTT.